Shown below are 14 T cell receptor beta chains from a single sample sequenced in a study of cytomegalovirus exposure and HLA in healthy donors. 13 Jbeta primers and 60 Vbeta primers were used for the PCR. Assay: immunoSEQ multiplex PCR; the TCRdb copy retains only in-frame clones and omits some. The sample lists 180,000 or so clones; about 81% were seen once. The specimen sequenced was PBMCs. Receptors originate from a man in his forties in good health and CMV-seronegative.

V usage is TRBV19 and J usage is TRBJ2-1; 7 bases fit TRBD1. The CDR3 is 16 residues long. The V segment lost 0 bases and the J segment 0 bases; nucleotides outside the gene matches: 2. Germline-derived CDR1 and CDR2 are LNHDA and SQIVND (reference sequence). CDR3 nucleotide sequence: TGTGCCAGTAGTATAGATGGGACAGTCTCCTACAATGAGCAGTTCTTC. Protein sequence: CASSIDGTVSYNEQFF.

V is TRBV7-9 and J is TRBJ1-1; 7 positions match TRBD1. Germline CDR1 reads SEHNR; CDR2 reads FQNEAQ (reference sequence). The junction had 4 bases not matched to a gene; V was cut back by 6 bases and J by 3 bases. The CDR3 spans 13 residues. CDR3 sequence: CASSLTGDTEAFF. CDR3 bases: TGTGCCAGCAGTCTTACAGGGGACACTGAAGCTTTCTTT.

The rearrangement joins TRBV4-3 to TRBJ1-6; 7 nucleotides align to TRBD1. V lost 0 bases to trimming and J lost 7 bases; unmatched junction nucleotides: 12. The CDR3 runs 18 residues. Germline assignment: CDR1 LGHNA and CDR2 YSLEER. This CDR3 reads CASSQDTPRDSVNSPLHF. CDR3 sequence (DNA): TGCGCCAGCAGCCAAGATACCCCCCGGGACAGCGTGAATTCACCCCTCCACTTT.

The CDR3 is CASSYSAYTGELFF. The DNA of the CDR3 is TGTGCCAGCAGTTACTCGGCTTACACCGGGGAGCTGTTTTTT. The chain combines TRBV6-5 with TRBJ2-2; no firm D call. The V gene's germline CDR1 is MNHEY and CDR2 SVGAGI. The CDR3 spans 14 residues. V lost 0 bases and J 3 bases, leaving 5 bases between the germline ends.

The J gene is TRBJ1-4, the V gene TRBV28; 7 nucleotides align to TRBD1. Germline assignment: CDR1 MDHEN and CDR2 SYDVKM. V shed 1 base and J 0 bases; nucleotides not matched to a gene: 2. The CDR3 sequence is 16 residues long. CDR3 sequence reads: CASSLYGTATNEKLFF. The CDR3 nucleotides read TGTGCCAGCAGTTTATACGGGACAGCAACTAATGAAAAACTGTTTTTT.

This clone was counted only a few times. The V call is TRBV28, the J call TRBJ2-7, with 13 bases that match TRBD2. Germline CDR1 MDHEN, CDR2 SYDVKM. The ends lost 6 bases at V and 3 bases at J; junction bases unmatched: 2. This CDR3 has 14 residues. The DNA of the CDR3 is TGTGCCAGCAGGGGACTAGCGGGATTCTACGAGCAGTACTTC. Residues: CASRGLAGFYEQYF.

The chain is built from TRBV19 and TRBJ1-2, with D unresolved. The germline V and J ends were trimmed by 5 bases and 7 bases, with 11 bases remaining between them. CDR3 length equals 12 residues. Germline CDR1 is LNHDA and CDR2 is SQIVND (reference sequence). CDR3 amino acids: CASSPGVLGYTF. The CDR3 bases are TGTGCCAGTAGTCCGGGAGTACTTGGCTACACCTTC.

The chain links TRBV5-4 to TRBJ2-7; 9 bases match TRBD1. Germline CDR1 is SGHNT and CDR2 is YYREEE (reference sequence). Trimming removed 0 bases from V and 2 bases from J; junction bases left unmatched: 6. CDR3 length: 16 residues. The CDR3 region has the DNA TGTGCCAGCAGCTTGGGTGTTGGGACAGGGACCTACGAGCAGTACTTC. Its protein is CASSLGVGTGTYEQYF.

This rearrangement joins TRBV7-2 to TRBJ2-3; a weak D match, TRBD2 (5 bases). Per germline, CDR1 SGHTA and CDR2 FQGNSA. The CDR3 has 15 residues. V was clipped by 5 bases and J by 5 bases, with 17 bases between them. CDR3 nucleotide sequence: TGTGCCAGCAGCCCTGTTGGGAGAGTGGGAGATACGCAGTATTTT. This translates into CASSPVGRVGDTQYF.

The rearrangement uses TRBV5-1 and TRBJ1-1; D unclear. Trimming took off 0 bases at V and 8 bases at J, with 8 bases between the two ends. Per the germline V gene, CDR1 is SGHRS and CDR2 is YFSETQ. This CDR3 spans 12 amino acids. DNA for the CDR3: TGCGCCAGCAGCTTGGCCTTCTTCGAAGCTTTCTTT. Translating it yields CASSLAFFEAFF. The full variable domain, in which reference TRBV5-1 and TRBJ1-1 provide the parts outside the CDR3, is KAGVTQTPRYLIKTRGQQVTLSCSPISGHRSVSWYQQTPGQGLQFLFEYFSETQRNKGNFPGRFSGRQFSNSRSEMNVSTLELGDSALYLCASSLAFFEAFFGQGTRLTVV.

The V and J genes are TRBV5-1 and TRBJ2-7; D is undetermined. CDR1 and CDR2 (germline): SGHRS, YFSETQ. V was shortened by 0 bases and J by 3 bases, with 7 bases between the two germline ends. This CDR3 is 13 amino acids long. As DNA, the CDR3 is TGCGCCAGCAGCTTGGTTTCTCGCTACGAGCAGTACTTC. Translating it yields CASSLVSRYEQYF.

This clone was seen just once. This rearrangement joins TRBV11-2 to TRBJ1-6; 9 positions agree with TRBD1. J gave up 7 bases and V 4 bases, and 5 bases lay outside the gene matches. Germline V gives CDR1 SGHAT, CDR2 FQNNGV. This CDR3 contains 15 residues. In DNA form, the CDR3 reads TGTGCCAGCAGCTCGACAGGGGGTGCCAATTCACCCCTCCACTTT. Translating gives CASSSTGGANSPLHF.

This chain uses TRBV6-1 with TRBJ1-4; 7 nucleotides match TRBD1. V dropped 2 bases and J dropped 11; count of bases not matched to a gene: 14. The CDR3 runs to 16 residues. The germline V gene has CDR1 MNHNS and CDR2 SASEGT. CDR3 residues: CASSERPQGVSFKLFF. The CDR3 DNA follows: TGTGCCAGCAGTGAACGCCCCCAGGGGGTTTCCTTTAAACTGTTTTTT.

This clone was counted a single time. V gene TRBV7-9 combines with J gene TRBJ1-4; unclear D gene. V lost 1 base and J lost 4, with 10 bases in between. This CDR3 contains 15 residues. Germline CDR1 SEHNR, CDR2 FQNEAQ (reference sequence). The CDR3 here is CASSLGQNDNEKLFF. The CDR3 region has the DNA TGTGCCAGCAGCTTAGGGCAGAACGATAATGAAAAACTGTTTTTT.